The rows below give T cell receptor beta chains drawn from one sample of a study of OX40 agonist ivuxolimab in advanced cancers. Assay used: immunoSEQ multiplex PCR; TCRdb lists only in-frame clones, some missing. The table has tens of thousands of clones, approximately 92% seen once; the top ten hold roughly an eighth. Sequenced material: CD4+ or CD8+ T cells sorted from blood, taken in a trial of the OX40 agonist ivuxolimab. These receptors were collected from an adult with an advanced solid tumor such as melanoma, head and neck, liver or kidney cancer. The conserved cysteine and the conserved F or W are not part of the CDR3 here. A D gene is named only where the DNA matches it firmly.

>TRBV2|TRBD1
ASRRGHPLDTQY
>TRBV19|NA
ASSIATDSPLH
>TRBV27|NA
ASSWGGRATDTQY
>TRBV5-4|NA
ASSLFGEVEAF
>TRBV6-6|NA
ASSPGGTDTQY
>TRBV6-5|NA
ASSYSGGNQETQY
>TRBV4-1|NA
ASSQGPSSGNTIY
>TRBV28|TRBD1
ASSTPTGGSETQY
>TRBV27|TRBD1
ASGETGPGYT
>TRBV7-8|NA
ASSPAGPSYEQY
>TRBV7-9|TRBD1
ASLHRGSYEQY
>TRBV11-2|NA
ASSLGSEEQETQY
>TRBV10-3|NA
AISESYLETQY
>TRBV7-9|NA
ASSETGYEQY
>TRBV15|NA
ATSGGTLGGYT
>TRBV19|NA
ASSSSDEASPNYGYT
>TRBV7-8|NA
ASSQTTGLLASSYEQY
>TRBV21-1|NA
ASNPGTYEQY
>TRBV30|TRBD2
AWVGRANTGELF